Presented here are 9 T cell receptor beta chains from one specimen sequenced in a study of beta chain features in type 1 diabetes (dated by TCRdb to 2016 to 2019). Libraries were built with the immunoSEQ multiplex PCR assay. The entire isolated RNA was reverse transcribed using the High Capacity cDNA Reverse Transcription Kit, and thus expressed TCRB transcripts were sequenced. The table was pulled from immuneACCESS by TCRdb, which kept in-frame rearrangements only. Such tables lose some clones; where checked, under half of the loss comes from unresolved V genes, and the rest has no known cause. The sample data list about 620,000 clones, and around 15% of these were observed just once. 0.07% to 0.095% of the sample is held by the ten biggest clonotypes. The sequenced sample was naive CD4+ T cells from blood. The intended sense of this specimen's cell subset or site label: true naive CD4+ T cells. The receptors were sampled from a man younger than 30 in good health.

This clone occurred a few times. The chain has TRBV6-1 and TRBJ2-3; 10 nucleotides align to TRBD2. V was pared by 7 bases and J by 1 base, with 5 bases of the junction left unmatched. Germline CDR1 and CDR2: MNHNS and SASEGT. The CDR3 runs to 15 residues. The CDR3 is CASNRLAGGTDTQYF. CDR3 in DNA: TGTGCCAGCAATCGGCTAGCGGGAGGCACAGATACGCAGTATTTT.

This clone appeared a few times. The rearrangement uses TRBV7-9 and TRBJ2-1, with TRBD1 as a possible D gene (6 bases). The V end lost 5 bases, the J end lost 13 bases, and 9 bases lay between the germline ends. This CDR3 comprises 10 residues. Germline V gene data show CDR1 as SEHNR and CDR2 as FQNEAQ (reference sequence). DNA for the CDR3: TGTGCCAGCAGCGGACAGAGCCAGTTCTTC. It yields the protein CASSGQSQFF.

The chain is built from TRBV18 and TRBJ1-2, with TRBD1 matching over 7 bases. The V gene's germline CDR1 is KGHSH and CDR2 LQKENI. This CDR3 comprises 13 residues. V gave up 5 bases and J gave up 2 bases; unmatched junction bases: 2. The CDR3 DNA reads as TGTGCCAGCTCAGAACAGGGGAACTATGGCTACACCTTC. Its translation is CASSEQGNYGYTF.

The rearrangement uses TRBV21-1 and TRBJ2-7; no check of the table's D call, TRBD1, against the DNA was made. TRBV21-1 is given as a pseudogene. The CDR3 loop spans 18 amino acids. CDR3 protein: CASSSERDSLPLSYEQYF. CDR3 in DNA: TGTGCCAGCAGCTCCGAACGGGACAGTCTACCCCTCTCCTACGAGCAGTACTTC.

This chain links TRBV7-2 with TRBJ1-1; D gene unclear. The CDR3 has 16 residues. V lost 0 bases, J lost 4 bases, and 15 bases lay in between. CDR1 and CDR2 from the germline V gene are SGHTA and FQGNSA. Here the CDR3 DNA reads TGTGCCAGCAGCTTAGCACAGCAGACCCCGGGCACTGAAGCTTTCTTT. Amino acid sequence: CASSLAQQTPGTEAFF.

This clone came up a few times. The chain joins TRBV28 to TRBJ2-6; no firm D call. Trimming took 2 bases from V and 0 from J, leaving 11 bases between them. CDR1 and CDR2 (germline): MDHEN, SYDVKM. The CDR3 extends over 17 amino acids. CDR3 in DNA: TGTGCCAGCAGTTTAGTACGCAGTTCCTCTGGGGCCAACGTCCTGACTTTC. It translates to CASSLVRSSSGANVLTF.

CDR3 bases: TGCGCCAGCAGCCGAGGGGACACCACAGATACGCAGTATTTT. It is translated as CASSRGDTTDTQYF. This sequence joins TRBV5-1 and TRBJ2-3, with D possibly being TRBD1 (6 bases). Germline CDR1 SGHRS, CDR2 YFSETQ. The CDR3 runs to 14 residues. V was shortened by 4 bases and J by 2 bases, with 11 bases between the two germline ends.

This clone was found a few times. The chain uses TRBV6-6 and TRBJ1-4; D ambiguous. CDR1 is MNHNY, CDR2 SVGAGI, per germline (reference sequence). This CDR3 is built from 14 residues. Trimming cost V 6 bases and J 4 bases, with 12 bases left between them. CDR3 in DNA: TGTGCCAGCAGACCCGCCGACGGTAATGAAAAACTGTTTTTT. Its protein product is CASRPADGNEKLFF.

This clone was found a few times. This rearrangement joins TRBV7-8 to TRBJ1-3; D is unclear. Between the trimmed V and J ends, which lost 5 bases and 0 bases, there was a span of 14 bases. CDR3 size: 16 residues. Germline values: CDR1 SGHVS, CDR2 FQNEAQ. CDR3 DNA sequence: TGTGCCAGCAGCCCCTCAAGGGTGGACTCTGGAAACACCATATATTTT. Amino acids: CASSPSRVDSGNTIYF.